This T cell receptor (beta chain) was observed in a study of beta chain features in type 1 diabetes. About the research overall: Patients shared similar age, gender and cell yields with healthy donors.

Study results and caveats: Resolution of whether HLA type affects TCRB rearrangement was not achieved here. When Type 1 diabetes patients were examined, their TCRB CDR3s proved moderately but significantly shorter in all four CD4+ subsets.

Reverse transcribing all isolated RNA meant expressed TCRB transcripts were sequenced. The study sequenced naive, central memory and regulatory T cell samples to an average of about 4 million reads. TCRdb keeps only in-frame clones here, not all; method: immunoSEQ multiplex PCR. The repertoire includes 600,000 to 700,000 clones, roughly 13% of them detected once, and less than 0.025% sits in the top ten. Per the germline V gene, CDR1 is MGHDK and CDR2 is SYGVNS. The V gene lost 8 bases and the J gene lost 1 base, with 11 bases spanning the gap. The CDR3 spans 13 residues. With respect to this clone: Antigen unknown.

The chain is built from TRBV25-1 and TRBJ1-2; no reliable D call. The sequence derives from a man between 18 and 35 years old with type 1 diabetes. Specimen: naive CD4+ T cells from blood. CDR3 region: CASAYSLNYGYTF. The CDR3 bases are TGTGCCAGCGCTTACAGCCTTAACTATGGCTACACCTTC.